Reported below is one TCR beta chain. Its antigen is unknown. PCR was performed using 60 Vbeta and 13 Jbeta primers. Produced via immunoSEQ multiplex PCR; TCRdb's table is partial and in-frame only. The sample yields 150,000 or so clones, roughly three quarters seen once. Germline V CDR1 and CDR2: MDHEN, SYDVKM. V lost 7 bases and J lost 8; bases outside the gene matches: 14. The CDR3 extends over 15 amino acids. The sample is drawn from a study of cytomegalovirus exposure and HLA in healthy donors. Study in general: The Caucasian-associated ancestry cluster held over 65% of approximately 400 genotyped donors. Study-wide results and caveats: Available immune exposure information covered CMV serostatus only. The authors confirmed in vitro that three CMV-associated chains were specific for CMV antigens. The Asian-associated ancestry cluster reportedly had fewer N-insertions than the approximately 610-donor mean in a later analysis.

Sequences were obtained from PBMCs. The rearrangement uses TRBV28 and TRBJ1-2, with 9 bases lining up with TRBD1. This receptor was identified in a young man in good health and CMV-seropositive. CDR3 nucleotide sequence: TGTGCCAGCACCCCACAGGGGGCGAACTCGTACGGCTACACCTTC. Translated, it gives CASTPQGANSYGYTF.